One sample yielded the 17 T cell receptor beta chains listed below, sequenced in a study of blood T cells in healthy people across ages. With a J-beta primer mix and a sample-barcoded 5' primer, a second PCR ran about 7 to 12 cycles. MiXCR was run by TCRdb on the 5' RACE reads, yielding one entry per CDR3 protein. The sample has a few hundred thousand distinct CDR3 sequences; 52% are singletons. The source material was blood. All receptors derive from a man aged 55 to 70 in good health.

This clonotype occurred a few times. The chain uses TRBV18 and TRBJ1-2; weak D call: TRBD1 (6 bases). CDR1 is KGHSH and CDR2 is LQKENI in the germline V gene. Trimming cost V 3 bases and J 2 bases, with 7 bases left between them. The CDR3 totals 13 residues. CDR3 amino acids: CASSPDSNYGYTF. CDR3 coding DNA: TGTGCCAGCTCACCGGACAGCAACTATGGCTACACCTTC.

The chain employs TRBV20-1 and TRBJ2-3, with 7 bases that match TRBD2. The CDR3 has 16 residues. Trimming cost V 1 base and J 2 bases; bases outside gene matches: 9. The germline gives CDR1 DFQATT, CDR2 SNEGSKA (reference sequence). CDR3 region: CSARVQGLESTDTQYF. For the CDR3, the DNA is TGCAGTGCTAGAGTGCAAGGACTAGAATCCACAGATACGCAGTATTTT.

Regarding this clonotype: A read error may explain this, as a much larger clone is one base away. This chain links TRBV30 with TRBJ2-6, with TRBD1 as a possible D gene (5 bases). Germline CDR1 and CDR2: GTSNPN and SVGIG (reference sequence). The CDR3 is made up of 17 amino acids. V lost 5 bases and J lost 0, with 17 bases in between. This CDR3 is CAWGRGRASSGANVLTF. The CDR3 DNA follows: TGTGCCTGGGGTCGCGGCAGGGCGAGCTCTGGGGCCAACGTCCTGACTTTC.

This chain joins TRBV30 and TRBJ2-5; D is undetermined. From germline, CDR1 is GTSNPN and CDR2 SVGIG (reference sequence). Deletions cut 3 bases from V and 4 bases from J, with 15 bases between. The CDR3 spans 14 residues. The CDR3 DNA is TGTGCCTGGAGCCGCTTACAGCGAGGAGAGACCCAGTACTTC. Translated, it gives CAWSRLQRGETQYF.

The chain has TRBV4-1 and TRBJ2-1; D may be TRBD2 (5 bases). Germline assignment: CDR1 MGHRA and CDR2 YSYEKL. With 4 bases removed from V and 9 bases from J, the gap between germline ends came to 7 bases. The CDR3 runs 11 residues. CDR3 bases: TGCGCCAGCAGCCGACTAAGTGAGCAGTTCTTC. As protein: CASSRLSEQFF.

The J gene is TRBJ1-1, the V gene TRBV5-1, with unresolved D. Germline V gene data show CDR1 as SGHRS and CDR2 as YFSETQ. The length of the CDR3 is 13 residues. V shed 6 bases and J shed 1 base, with 10 bases lying between them. The CDR3 DNA follows: TGCGCCAGCACCCCCGGGAGGAACACTGAAGCTTTCTTT. This gives the protein CASTPGRNTEAFF.

The chain carries TRBV2 and TRBJ1-6, with D uncertain. From germline, CDR1 is SNHLY and CDR2 FYNNEI. V lost 3 bases, J lost 3 bases, and 6 bases lay in between. The length of the CDR3 is 14 residues. CDR3 sequence: CASSDGDYNSPLHF. The CDR3 nucleotides read TGTGCCAGCAGTGACGGGGACTATAATTCACCCCTCCACTTT.

There are many counts of this clonotype. J is TRBJ2-1 and V is TRBV12-3 or TRBV12-4; tentative D call: TRBD1 (5 bases). Between the trimmed V and J ends, which lost 5 bases and 9 bases, there was a span of 14 bases. The CDR3 sequence is 13 residues long. The CDR3 DNA reads as TGTGCCAGCAGTGGCCTTGAAAGGGGTGAGCAGTTCTTC. This translates into CASSGLERGEQFF.

This chain joins TRBV20-1 and TRBJ2-7; possible D gene TRBD2, 6 bases. This CDR3 region has 13 residues. The V and J ends lost 7 bases and 1 base respectively, with 14 bases between them. Germline V gives CDR1 DFQATT, CDR2 SNEGSKA (reference sequence). The CDR3 spells CSGGAVTSYEQYF. The CDR3 nucleotides read TGCAGTGGCGGGGCAGTCACTTCCTACGAGCAGTACTTC.

With respect to this clonotype: The germline gene is not matched at one end of the junction; a read error may be the cause. The chain has TRBV6-1 and TRBJ2-5, with D possibly being TRBD2 (5 bases). There are 18 residues in the CDR3. CDR1 is MNHNS and CDR2 is SASEGT in the germline V gene. The CDR3 coding sequence is TGTGCCTGCAGTGAATTTGGGGTTCGGGGTGGAGCCGGAGAGACCCAGTACTTC. Its protein is CACSEFGVRGGAGETQYF.

Points on this clonotype: A much larger clone is a single base away; this may be a read error. This chain connects TRBV6-6 to TRBJ1-1; 9 bases fit TRBD1. The germline gives CDR1 MNHNY, CDR2 SVGAGI (reference sequence). The CDR3 covers 13 residues. The CDR3 DNA reads as TGTGTCTGCTCGGACAGGGGAATCACTGAAGCTTTCTTT. Translating it yields CVCSDRGITEAFF.

V gene TRBV28 combines with J gene TRBJ2-1; D remains ambiguous. The V gene's germline CDR1 is MDHEN and CDR2 SYDVKM. The germline V and J ends were trimmed by 4 bases and 0 bases, with 10 bases remaining between them. The CDR3 extends over 15 amino acids. Here the CDR3 reads CASSSIGSSYNEQFF. For the CDR3, the DNA is TGTGCCAGCAGTTCCATAGGTAGCTCCTACAATGAGCAGTTCTTC.

The rearrangement uses TRBV7-2 and TRBJ2-1, with D perhaps matching TRBD2 (5 bases). Germline CDR1 and CDR2: SGHTA and FQGNSA. The CDR3 is 15 amino acids. The V gene lost 3 bases and the J gene lost 5 bases, with 14 bases spanning the gap. The CDR3 sequence: CASSFSRAGNNEQFF. The CDR3 region has the DNA TGTGCCAGCAGCTTCAGCCGGGCGGGCAACAATGAGCAGTTCTTC.

The V call is TRBV20-1, the J call TRBJ1-5; D gene ambiguous. V was cut by 4 bases and J by 3 bases, with 10 bases left in between. Germline V gene sequence: CDR1 DFQATT, CDR2 SNEGSKA (reference sequence). The CDR3 runs 13 residues. The CDR3 sequence: CSAKRTVNQPQHF. CDR3 nucleotide sequence: TGCAGTGCTAAGAGGACGGTCAATCAGCCCCAGCATTTT.

This chain connects TRBV18 to TRBJ2-5; TRBD1 is a possible D gene (6 bases). The CDR3 has 12 residues. With 6 bases removed from V and 6 bases from J, the gap between germline ends came to 11 bases. Per germline, CDR1 KGHSH and CDR2 LQKENI. This CDR3 reads CASSQGGKTQYF. The DNA for the CDR3 is TGTGCCAGCTCTCAAGGGGGAAAGACCCAGTACTTC.

The CDR3 DNA is TGCGCCAGCAGTGAACCGGGTGTAGCGGGTAGCACAGATACGCAGTATTTT. It yields the protein CASSEPGVAGSTDTQYF. This chain links TRBV10-2 with TRBJ2-3; 7 bases are shared with TRBD2. The CDR3 covers 17 residues. Germline V gene data show CDR1 as WSHSY and CDR2 as SAAADI. Trimming removed 3 bases from V and 0 bases from J; junction bases left unmatched: 9.

The rearrangement uses TRBV24-1 and TRBJ2-1; no reliable D call. The CDR3 extends over 15 amino acids. Germline CDR1 KGHDR, CDR2 SFDVKD. V was cut by 0 bases and J by 0 bases, with 5 bases left in between. CDR3 nucleotides: TGTGCCACCAGTGATTTGCGCTACTCCTACAATGAGCAGTTCTTC. It codes for CATSDLRYSYNEQFF.